This T cell receptor beta chain was retrieved from a study of response to subunit inactivated influenza vaccine. TCRdb reprocessed the RT-PCR reads via MiXCR and lists one record per CDR3 protein. The sample includes some 200,000 distinct CDR3 sequences, 12% seen only once; the top ten take about 31%. This clonotype was seen repeatedly, ten times or more. This CDR3 has 14 amino acids. Germline CDR1 SQVTM, CDR2 ANQGSEA. The ends were cut back, 6 bases at V and 0 bases at J, with 15 bases in the middle. This sample was also put to use in a study of T cells expressing NK-cell markers. That investigation notes: What made the TCR beta cDNA was 5'RACE template switching with UMIs.

Sequencing was performed on CD8+ T cells sorted from PBMCs, taken approximately 13 days after vaccination. The origin of this receptor is a man aged 45-65 years who received an inactivated influenza vaccine. The V gene is TRBV29-1, the J gene TRBJ2-7; possibly TRBD2 for D (6 bases). The CDR3 region is CSVWGRESSYEQYF. The CDR3 coding sequence is TGCAGCGTGTGGGGACGGGAGAGCTCCTACGAGCAGTACTTC.